Shown below are 30 T cell receptor beta chains from a single sample sequenced in a study of B cell selection in AIRE deficiency. Sorting defined conventional CD4 T cells as CD4+CD127+. This table comes from immunoSEQ multiplex PCR, and its TCRdb copy is limited to in-frame clones, with some not included. The table has 21,000 or so clones, more than 95% seen once; the top ten hold approximately 0.31%. The specimen was conventional CD4+ T cells sorted from PBMCs. Source of these receptors: a human donor with AIRE deficiency.

This sequence joins TRBV5-1 and TRBJ2-7; D unresolved. Trimming removed 1 base at V and 5 bases at J, with 7 bases between. Germline CDR1 SGHRS, CDR2 YFSETQ. CDR3 length equals 12 residues. CDR3 loop: CASSLPSDEQYF. CDR3 coding DNA: TGCGCCAGCAGCTTGCCTTCGGACGAGCAGTACTTC. Full variable domain (rest looked up from reference TRBV5-1 and TRBJ2-7): KAGVTQTPRYLIKTRGQQVTLSCSPISGHRSVSWYQQTPGQGLQFLFEYFSETQRNKGNFPGRFSGRQFSNSRSEMNVSTLELGDSALYLCASSLPSDEQYFGPGTRLTVT.

This clone was found once. The chain recombines TRBV11-3 with TRBJ2-7, with D perhaps matching TRBD1 or TRBD2 (5 bases each). V was pared by 4 bases and J by 3 bases, with 16 bases between. Germline lookup yields CDR1 SGHNT and CDR2 YENEEA. This CDR3 comprises 15 residues. The CDR3 here is CASSSSWGRSYEQYF. The CDR3 DNA reads as TGTGCCAGCAGCTCATCCTGGGGACGGAGCTACGAGCAGTACTTC. The complete variable domain, with remaining parts taken from reference TRBV11-3 and TRBJ2-7, reads EAGVVQSPRYKIIEKKQPVAFWCNPISGHNTLYWYLQNLGQGPELLIRYENEEAVDDSQLPKDRFSAERLKGVDSTLKIQPAELGDSAVYLCASSSSWGRSYEQYFGPGTRLTVT.

Written as DNA, the CDR3 is TGCGCCAGCAGCAGAGGGACTAGCGGATACAATGAGCAGTTCTTC. Its protein product is CASSRGTSGYNEQFF. V and J are TRBV5-1 and TRBJ2-1; 11 bases map to TRBD2. The CDR3 spans 15 residues. Germline values: CDR1 SGHRS, CDR2 YFSETQ. V shed 4 bases, J shed 4 bases, and the junction held 4 bases outside the gene matches. The entire variable domain, with the rest obtained from reference TRBV5-1 and TRBJ2-1, is as follows: KAGVTQTPRYLIKTRGQQVTLSCSPISGHRSVSWYQQTPGQGLQFLFEYFSETQRNKGNFPGRFSGRQFSNSRSEMNVSTLELGDSALYLCASSRGTSGYNEQFFGPGTRLTVL.

V usage is TRBV6-5 and J usage is TRBJ1-1; maybe TRBD1 (5 bases). CDR1 is MNHEY and CDR2 is SVGAGI in the germline V gene. V dropped 3 bases and J dropped 6 bases, with 11 bases sitting between them. The CDR3 covers 13 residues. DNA for the CDR3: TGTGCCAGCAGTTATTCCAGGGACGCTGAAGCTTTCTTT. It encodes CASSYSRDAEAFF.

This chain links TRBV6-5 with TRBJ2-7; possible D gene TRBD2, 5 bases. The CDR3 is made up of 11 amino acids. The ends were cut back, 10 bases at V and 5 bases at J, with 12 bases in the middle. Germline loops: CDR1 MNHEY, CDR2 SVGAGI. CDR3 amino acids: CATRRFHEQYF. The CDR3 nucleotides read TGTGCCACCCGGAGGTTCCACGAGCAGTACTTC.

J is TRBJ1-5 and V is TRBV11-2; 7 bases align to TRBD1. CDR3 length: 15 amino acids. V shed 4 bases and J 3 bases; nucleotides not matched to a gene: 6. CDR1 is SGHAT, CDR2 FQNNGV, per germline. Here the CDR3 reads CASSSTGSHNQPQHF. CDR3 coding DNA: TGTGCCAGCAGCTCGACAGGGAGCCACAATCAGCCCCAGCATTTT.

The chain is built from TRBV9 and TRBJ1-3, with unresolved D. V was cut by 1 base and J by 0 bases, with 14 bases left in between. This CDR3 contains 17 residues. CDR1 is SGDLS and CDR2 is YYNGEE in the germline V gene. CDR3 protein: CASSVRGRLDSGNTIYF. In nucleotides, the CDR3 is TGTGCCAGCAGCGTAAGAGGCAGGTTAGACTCTGGAAACACCATATATTTT.

The CDR3: CASSSESTGELFF. CDR3 nucleotide sequence: TGTGCCAGCAGTAGCGAATCCACCGGGGAGCTGTTTTTT. J is TRBJ2-2 and V is TRBV2, with D uncertain. The CDR3 is 13 residues long. Germline V gives CDR1 SNHLY, CDR2 FYNNEI. Trimming removed 5 bases from V and 4 bases from J, with 8 bases in between.

This clone was counted once. The chain employs TRBV9 and TRBJ2-2; 11 nucleotides align to TRBD1. The CDR3 extends over 16 amino acids. The V gene's germline CDR1 is SGDLS and CDR2 YYNGEE. V was pared by 3 bases and J by 3 bases, with 4 bases of the junction left unmatched. The CDR3 DNA sequence: TGTGCCAGCAGCGACCAGGGACAGGGGGACACCGGGGAGCTGTTTTTT. Its protein product is CASSDQGQGDTGELFF.

The chain carries TRBV7-8 and TRBJ1-1, with D maybe TRBD1 (6 bases). In germline, CDR1 is SGHVS, CDR2 FQNEAQ. V was shortened by 2 bases and J by 3 bases, with 28 bases between the two germline ends. The CDR3 sequence is 20 residues long. The CDR3 spells CASSLFGRGDEGGRYTEAFF. CDR3 nucleotide sequence: TGTGCCAGCAGCTTATTCGGACGAGGGGACGAAGGGGGGAGATACACTGAAGCTTTCTTT.

The V call is TRBV18, the J call TRBJ2-7; 7 positions agree with TRBD1. The CDR3 spans 15 residues. From germline, CDR1 is KGHSH and CDR2 LQKENI. V dropped 2 bases and J dropped 4; count of bases not matched to a gene: 8. The chain's CDR3 is CASSPSPGQIYEQYF. The CDR3, as DNA: TGTGCCAGCTCACCATCACCGGGACAGATATACGAGCAGTACTTC.

The J gene is TRBJ2-4, the V gene TRBV7-2, with D uncertain. V was trimmed by 2 bases and J by 5 bases, leaving 13 bases between them. Germline V CDR1 and CDR2: SGHTA, FQGNSA. This CDR3 has 15 amino acids. The CDR3 protein is CASSLNFGPQNIQYF. CDR3 DNA sequence: TGTGCCAGCAGCTTAAATTTTGGGCCCCAAAACATTCAGTACTTC.

The chain carries TRBV11-2 and TRBJ2-1; 9 bases agree with TRBD2. V shed 4 bases and J 4 bases; nucleotides not matched to a gene: 8. CDR3 length equals 16 residues. CDR1 SGHAT and CDR2 FQNNGV come from the germline V gene. The CDR3 DNA reads as TGTGCCAGCAGCTCCCAGACTAGCGGAAGATACAATGAGCAGTTCTTC. It specifies CASSSQTSGRYNEQFF.

V gene TRBV5-3 combines with J gene TRBJ2-7, with no clear D. TRBV5-3 is noted as an ORF with a role that remains uncertain. The CDR3 is 11 amino acids. V was trimmed by 4 bases and J by 4 bases, leaving 6 bases between them. This CDR3 reads CARSPNYEQYF. The CDR3 DNA reads TGTGCCAGAAGCCCGAATTACGAGCAGTACTTC.

The chain combines TRBV7-9 with TRBJ2-1; D is unresolved. CDR3 length: 14 residues. The germline gives CDR1 SEHNR, CDR2 FQNEAQ (reference sequence). V was cut by 7 bases and J by 8 bases, with 18 bases left in between. CDR3 protein: CASIIGGFRDEQFF. CDR3 coding DNA: TGTGCCAGCATTATCGGCGGCTTTAGGGATGAGCAGTTCTTC.

The genes are TRBV7-2 and TRBJ2-3; D remains ambiguous. Looked up from germline, CDR1 is SGHTA and CDR2 is FQGNSA. The germline V and J ends were trimmed by 2 bases and 0 bases, with 6 bases remaining between them. There are 14 residues in the CDR3. DNA of the CDR3: TGTGCCAGCAGCTTATTTAGTAGCACAGATACGCAGTATTTT. Translated, it gives CASSLFSSTDTQYF. Filled out from reference TRBV7-2 and TRBJ2-3, the complete variable domain reads GAGVSQSPSNKVTEKGKDVELRCDPISGHTALYWYRQSLGQGLEFLIYFQGNSAPDKSGLPSDRFSAERTGGSVSTLTIQRTQQEDSAVYLCASSLFSSTDTQYFGPGTRLTVL.

J is TRBJ2-1 and V is TRBV10-3, with 9 bases matching TRBD2. The V gene's germline CDR1 is ENHRY and CDR2 SYGVKD. This CDR3 has 16 amino acids. V lost 5 bases to trimming and J lost 4 bases; unmatched junction nucleotides: 9. The CDR3 here is CAISSGRSGAYNEQFF. CDR3 nucleotide sequence: TGTGCCATCAGTAGCGGGAGGTCGGGAGCATACAATGAGCAGTTCTTC.

The gene calls are TRBV9 and TRBJ2-1; 10 bases agree with TRBD2. CDR3 size: 15 residues. V dropped 4 bases and J dropped 12; count of bases not matched to a gene: 13. The germline gives CDR1 SGDLS, CDR2 YYNGEE. The CDR3 here is CASSPGTSAPSAQFF. Written as DNA, the CDR3 is TGTGCCAGCAGCCCCGGGACTAGCGCCCCCAGTGCGCAGTTCTTC.

The chain employs TRBV6-5 and TRBJ2-3; D is uncertain. Germline V gene data show CDR1 as MNHEY and CDR2 as SVGAGI. The CDR3 spans 15 residues. The germline V and J ends were trimmed by 2 bases and 2 bases, with 11 bases remaining between them. CDR3 nucleotides: TGTGCCAGCAGTTACGTGGGGTTCCCCACAGATACGCAGTATTTT. Translating it yields CASSYVGFPTDTQYF.

The chain recombines TRBV18 with TRBJ2-1, with D possibly TRBD2 on 6 matching bases. CDR3 length: 14 residues. The V gene lost 2 bases and the J gene lost 9 bases, with 14 bases spanning the gap. CDR1 is KGHSH, CDR2 LQKENI, per germline. This CDR3 is CASSPRRAEGEQFF. CDR3 DNA: TGTGCCAGCTCACCAAGGAGGGCGGAAGGTGAGCAGTTCTTC.

The sample holds one count of this clone. This chain joins TRBV11-2 and TRBJ2-7; possibly TRBD2 for D (7 bases). The CDR3 runs to 14 residues. Germline CDR1 SGHAT, CDR2 FQNNGV. The V and J ends lost 5 bases and 4 bases respectively, with 15 bases between them. The CDR3 sequence is CASSARRGPYEQYF. The CDR3 region has the DNA TGTGCCAGCAGCGCGCGGCGGGGGCCTTACGAGCAGTACTTC.

The chain carries TRBV19 and TRBJ1-5; weak D call: TRBD1 (6 bases). The germline gives CDR1 LNHDA, CDR2 SQIVND (reference sequence). There are 16 residues in the CDR3. With 6 bases removed from V and 1 base from J, the gap between germline ends came to 16 bases. The CDR3 DNA sequence: TGTGCCAGTAGCCCTTTAATAGGGACAAGCAATCAGCCCCAGCATTTT. Translation: CASSPLIGTSNQPQHF.

The rearrangement uses TRBV30 and TRBJ1-5; a weak D match, TRBD1 (5 bases). CDR1 and CDR2 from the germline V gene are GTSNPN and SVGIG (reference sequence). Trimming left V 4 bases short and J 3 bases short, with 10 bases between. This CDR3 has 13 residues. The CDR3 coding sequence is TGTGCCTGGAACCAGGGATCCAATCAGCCCCAGCATTTT. Amino acids: CAWNQGSNQPQHF.

The V gene is TRBV5-4, the J gene TRBJ2-2, with TRBD2 matching 12 bases. Unmatched junction bases numbered 5, after V lost 4 bases and J lost 4 bases. Germline CDR1 reads SGHNT; CDR2 reads YYREEE (reference sequence). The CDR3 covers 16 residues. This CDR3 reads CASSLRTSGVTGELFF. DNA of the CDR3: TGTGCCAGCAGCCTCCGGACTAGCGGGGTCACCGGGGAGCTGTTTTTT.

This chain joins TRBV29-1 and TRBJ2-2; 10 bases map to TRBD1. The trim removed 7 bases at V and 3 bases at J, leaving 5 bases unmatched. Germline CDR1 and CDR2: SQVTM and ANQGSEA. CDR3 length: 14 amino acids. As DNA, the CDR3 is TGCAGCGCCGCCGGGACAGGGGACACCGGGGAGCTGTTTTTT. It codes for CSAAGTGDTGELFF.

This rearrangement joins TRBV9 to TRBJ1-2; 7 bases agree with TRBD1. Germline-derived CDR1 and CDR2 are SGDLS and YYNGEE. With V trimmed by 0 bases and J by 2 bases, 4 bases remained unmatched. The CDR3 is made up of 15 amino acids. The CDR3 DNA reads as TGTGCCAGCAGCGTAGAGGGACAGAGGAACTATGGCTACACCTTC. It codes for CASSVEGQRNYGYTF.

The gene calls are TRBV28 and TRBJ1-2; TRBD1 matches at 10 bases. The trim removed 4 bases at V and 5 bases at J, leaving 10 bases unmatched. Per germline, CDR1 MDHEN and CDR2 SYDVKM. This CDR3 spans 16 amino acids. The CDR3 loop reads CASSSIGDRGPYGYTF. DNA for the CDR3: TGTGCCAGCAGTTCCATAGGGGACAGGGGTCCGTATGGCTACACCTTC.

The chain employs TRBV5-1 and TRBJ1-4, with TRBD1 matching over 7 bases. Germline CDR1 and CDR2: SGHRS and YFSETQ. After removal of 4 bases from V and 2 bases from J, the junction contained 5 bases not matched to a gene. This CDR3 is 15 amino acids long. CDR3 residues: CASSPQGTTNEKLFF. The CDR3 DNA reads TGCGCCAGCAGCCCACAGGGGACGACTAATGAAAAACTGTTTTTT.

CDR3 nucleotide sequence: TGTGCCAGCAGCTGGTCTAGCGGGAGTTTCAATGAGCAGTTCTTC. Amino acids: CASSWSSGSFNEQFF. The J gene is TRBJ2-1, the V gene TRBV9, with TRBD2 identical over 10 bases. CDR1 SGDLS and CDR2 YYNGEE come from the germline V gene. V trimming: 4 bases; J trimming: 6 bases; junction bases outside the gene matches: 7. The length of the CDR3 is 15 residues.

The chain carries TRBV9 and TRBJ2-1, with 7 positions matching TRBD2. The CDR3 is 15 residues long. Per germline, CDR1 SGDLS and CDR2 YYNGEE. V was clipped by 2 bases and J by 2 bases; unmatched bases: 4. CDR3 sequence reads: CASSVLAEAYNEQFF. For the CDR3, the DNA is TGTGCCAGCAGCGTCCTAGCGGAAGCCTACAATGAGCAGTTCTTC. Complete variable domain (other parts from reference TRBV9 and TRBJ2-1): DSGVTQTPKHLITATGQRVTLRCSPRSGDLSVYWYQQSLDQGLQFLIQYYNGEERAKGNILERFSAQQFPDLHSELNLSSLELGDSALYFCASSVLAEAYNEQFFGPGTRLTVL.